The source of this T cell receptor (beta chain) is a study of T cell responses to AZD1222 COVID-19 vaccine. The sample holds one count of this clone. The antigen remains unidentified. The table came from immunoSEQ multiplex PCR; TCRdb's copy has only in-frame clones and leaves some out. There are 77,000 or so clones in the sample; roughly nine tenths occur only once, and about 28% lies in the top ten. Study observations and caveats: Researchers took repertoire samples only after the peak T cell response had come. Baseline serostatus was positive in only six AZD1222 recipients. Nearly half of spike-specific TCRs reportedly go after variant regions that carry no mutations. The sample set comprised mostly white British donors with more females, and clonal diversity was possibly underestimated.

The CDR3 length is 14 residues. Germline V CDR1 and CDR2: MNHEY, SMNVEV (reference sequence). J was trimmed by 6 bases and V by 6 bases; bases with no gene match: 4. Sequencing was performed on peripheral blood, taken on day 0 of AZD1222 vaccination. The TCR was taken from an adult in good health. The chain carries TRBV27 and TRBJ2-7; 14 positions match TRBD2. DNA for the CDR3: TGTGCCAGCAGCAAGGGACTAGCGGGAGTCGAGCAGTACTTC. As protein: CASSKGLAGVEQYF.